Listed below are T cell receptor beta chains from one sample, sequenced in a study of HIV-infected children after antiretroviral therapy interruption. TCRdb re-called the 3' RACE reads with MiXCR, one entry per CDR3 protein. The table lists 40,000 to 50,000 distinct CDR3 sequences, roughly 4.5% of them singletons, with 0.6% to 0.85% in the top ten. Sequences were derived from CD45RA+ CD4+ T cells from PBMCs, pooled from several time points, sampled from a donor given antiretroviral therapy, either interrupted or continuous. The receptors come from a pool of human donors with HIV. Each CDR3 is given without its conserved first and last residue. Fields, in order: J gene, CDR3 length, V gene, CDR3 protein.

TRBJ2-7,14,TRBV29-1,SILRSGWDSSYEQY
TRBJ1-1,13,TRBV21-1,ASSATGSGETEAF
TRBJ1-1,13,TRBV5-6,ASSPAGGGNTEAF
TRBJ2-1,11,TRBV2,ASSRDSAQEQF
TRBJ2-5,12,TRBV28,ASSWGGQQETQY
TRBJ1-5,13,TRBV28,ASTMGPPGGQPQH
TRBJ2-7,12,TRBV5-6,ASSRGGTKYEQY
TRBJ2-2,16,TRBV29-1,SVEPSPGQGLGTGELF
TRBJ2-7,12,TRBV12-3/TRBV12-4,ASSHGLAHDEQY
TRBJ1-1,12,TRBV18,ASSHGGAHTEAF
TRBJ2-2,13,TRBV6-2/TRBV6-3,ASRPPKPGAGELF
TRBJ1-1,12,TRBV20-1,SGSGHRGNTEAF
TRBJ1-4,12,TRBV2,ASSAGTVAEKLF
TRBJ2-3,11,TRBV12-3/TRBV12-4,ASSFWGVNTQY
TRBJ2-4,12,TRBV5-5,ASSSTGAKNIQY
TRBJ1-2,11,TRBV19,ASSIAGHYGYT
TRBJ1-2,12,TRBV29-1,SVEDDLATRGYT
TRBJ2-7,14,TRBV6-1,ASSLRTGLTSYEQY
TRBJ1-5,15,TRBV30,AWSVSRTDYSNQPQH
TRBJ1-2,12,TRBV20-1,SAWDREGDYGYT
TRBJ2-1,13,TRBV4-1,ASSSLSGKKGEQF
TRBJ2-7,14,TRBV6-6,ASSSLTGGASYEQY
TRBJ2-3,10,TRBV2,ASSDETPTQY
TRBJ2-1,13,TRBV7-2,ASSLDRDSYNEQF
TRBJ2-3,17,TRBV18,ASSPRSSRGLIYTDTQY
TRBJ2-7,12,TRBV6-9,ASSYGGETYEQY
TRBJ1-2,10,TRBV2,ASAGTGGGYT
TRBJ1-1,11,TRBV5-1,ASSSGPGTEAF
TRBJ2-4,14,TRBV6-1,ASSEGQRIYGDIQY
TRBJ1-1,11,TRBV20-1,SARDDKNTEAF
TRBJ1-1,15,TRBV9,ASSPPGGRTLNTEAF
TRBJ2-7,11,TRBV20-1,SALSRGSREQY
TRBJ2-1,11,TRBV7-2,ASSSGPVDEQF
TRBJ2-7,11,TRBV29-1,SVIWTLGAEQY
TRBJ1-2,13,TRBV29-1,SVEALGQGINGYT
TRBJ2-4,11,TRBV10-1,ASSFSGENIQY
TRBJ2-4,10,TRBV29-1,SVGQAKNIQY
TRBJ1-3,12,TRBV3-1,ASSLADSGITIY
TRBJ2-7,10,TRBV25-1,ASGAGQYEQY
TRBJ2-4,11,TRBV12-3/TRBV12-4,ASSDAAKNIQY
TRBJ2-5,11,TRBV6-5,ASTTEASGAQY
TRBJ1-3,13,TRBV2,ASSGQGSSGNTIY
TRBJ2-7,12,TRBV7-2,ASSLGLAAYEQY
TRBJ2-2,16,TRBV6-1,ASSGKLHQVQVTGELF
TRBJ1-1,11,TRBV3-1,ASSLTENTEAF